The 9 T cell receptor beta chains listed next were all sequenced from one sample in a study of blood T cells in healthy people across ages. Primers used in a second PCR of roughly 6 to 11 cycles were a sample-barcoded 5' primer and a J-beta primer mix. TCRdb itself ran the 5' RACE reads through MiXCR, one entry per CDR3 protein. This sample has hundreds of thousands of distinct CDR3 sequences, with 20% to 25% found just once. Source material: blood. The receptors were sampled from a man aged 70-80 years in good health.

This clonotype came up a few times. The V and J genes are TRBV15 and TRBJ2-5; D is unresolved. V was shortened by 0 bases and J by 3 bases, with 14 bases between the two germline ends. This CDR3 comprises 16 residues. CDR1 and CDR2 (germline): LNHNV, YYDKDF (reference sequence). CDR3 sequence (DNA): TGTGCCACCAGCAGAGATAGGGATAAGAAAAAAGAGACCCAGTACTTC. Amino acids: CATSRDRDKKKETQYF. The whole variable domain, filled in from reference TRBV15 and TRBJ2-5, reads DAMVIQNPRYQVTQFGKPVTLSCSQTLNHNVMYWYQQKSSQAPKLLFHYYDKDFNNEADTPDNFQSRRPNTSFCFLDIRSPGLGDTAMYLCATSRDRDKKKETQYFGPGTRLLVL.

This clonotype was counted between two and nine times. J is TRBJ2-7 and V is TRBV6-6, with 7 bases aligning to TRBD1. Germline CDR1 MNHNY, CDR2 SVGAGI (reference sequence). The V gene end was trimmed by 5 bases and the J gene end by 2 bases; junction bases not matched to a gene: 6. This CDR3 spans 14 amino acids. In nucleotides, the CDR3 is TGTGCCAGCAGTAAAGGGGACAGAACCTACGAGCAGTACTTC. It specifies CASSKGDRTYEQYF.

This rearrangement joins TRBV7-2 to TRBJ2-5; possibly TRBD2 for D (6 bases). From germline, CDR1 is SGHTA and CDR2 FQGNSA. The CDR3 is 14 amino acids. Trimming left V 3 bases short and J 2 bases short, with 10 bases between. CDR3 sequence: CASSLLATQETQYF. CDR3 nucleotide sequence: TGTGCCAGCAGCTTGCTAGCGACTCAAGAGACCCAGTACTTC.

This clonotype occurred a few times. This sequence joins TRBV20-1 and TRBJ1-2, with 8 bases lining up with TRBD1. There are 14 residues in the CDR3. CDR1 DFQATT and CDR2 SNEGSKA come from the germline V gene (reference sequence). After removal of 5 bases from V and 7 bases from J, the junction contained 12 bases not matched to a gene. As DNA, the CDR3 is TGCAGTGCTGGAGGGGGGCAGGGGGCATCTGGCTACACCTTC. Its translation: CSAGGGQGASGYTF.

This clonotype was seen more than once but under ten times. The chain carries TRBV7-2 and TRBJ2-3; no clear D gene. This CDR3 is 14 amino acids long. Germline-derived CDR1 and CDR2 are SGHTA and FQGNSA. V was cut by 5 bases and J by 6 bases, with 15 bases left in between. The CDR3 loop reads CASSPNYRHDTQYF. The CDR3 DNA reads as TGTGCCAGCAGCCCTAATTACCGTCACGATACGCAGTATTTT.

The chain couples TRBV5-6 to TRBJ1-2; D gene unclear. Germline loops: CDR1 SGHDT, CDR2 YYEEEE. V was cut by 0 bases and J by 0 bases, with 9 bases left in between. The CDR3 loop spans 15 amino acids. The CDR3 sequence: CASSLGRSSNYGYTF. For the CDR3, the DNA is TGTGCCAGCAGCTTGGGAAGGTCGTCTAACTATGGCTACACCTTC.

This clonotype showed up just a few times. This chain links TRBV15 with TRBJ2-4; TRBD1 aligns across 9 bases. Germline loops: CDR1 LNHNV, CDR2 YYDKDF (reference sequence). The V and J ends lost 8 bases and 1 base, in that order; junction bases with no gene match: 6. The CDR3 consists of 15 residues. DNA for the CDR3: TGTGCCACCGGGACAGGGAGGGATGCCAAAAACATTCAGTACTTC. It yields the protein CATGTGRDAKNIQYF.

The V call is TRBV20-1, the J call TRBJ2-7; 13 bases match TRBD2. The CDR3 has 15 residues. CDR1 is DFQATT and CDR2 is SNEGSKA in the germline V gene (reference sequence). Trimming took 3 bases from V and 6 from J; bases not matched to a gene: 8. In DNA, the CDR3 is TGCAGTGCTAGTCATCGGACTAGCGGGAGTAGCGAGCAGTACTTC. Amino acid sequence: CSASHRTSGSSEQYF.

The genes are TRBV7-8 and TRBJ2-7; D is possibly TRBD1 (6 bases). V dropped 4 bases and J dropped 2 bases, with 15 bases sitting between them. Germline CDR1 reads SGHVS; CDR2 reads FQNEAQ. The CDR3 has 15 residues. CDR3: CASSSGATMTYEQYF. The CDR3 DNA follows: TGTGCCAGCAGCTCAGGGGCTACGATGACCTACGAGCAGTACTTC.